These 21 T cell receptor beta chains originate from one sample sequenced in a study of T cell changes during pregnancy in multiple sclerosis. Using immunoSEQ multiplex PCR, the repertoire was profiled, and TCRdb retains in-frame clones only, with some absent. The profile shows 65,000 to 85,000 clones, nearly 95% of them singletons. Sequenced material: CD4+ T cells from peripheral blood mononuclear cells, taken after pregnancy. Receptors originate from a female donor with multiple sclerosis, enrolled in a pregnancy study.

About this clone: Because it lacks the conserved phenylalanine or tryptophan at the end, this CDR3 is likely a read error. It is unclear where the CDR3 begins or ends on the DNA, so no DNA is shown, and the CDR3 is as TCRdb lists it. The chain combines TRBV23-1 with TRBJ1-4; no check of the table's D call, TRBD1, against the DNA was made. TRBV23-1 is noted as an ORF with a role that remains uncertain. Termini included, the CDR3 measures 10 amino acids. The CDR3 here is CASSLGTGWD.

V gene TRBV30 combines with J gene TRBJ1-4, with D possibly being TRBD1 (5 bases). Germline V lookup: CDR1 GTSNPN, CDR2 SVGIG (reference sequence). V dropped 7 bases and J dropped 8 bases, with 17 bases sitting between them. The CDR3 length is 13 residues. CDR3 residues: CASVERGGEKLFF. CDR3 DNA: TGTGCCTCGGTCGAACGGGGGGGGGAAAAACTGTTTTTT.

V gene TRBV9 combines with J gene TRBJ2-2; D possibly corresponds to TRBD2 (5 bases). The CDR3 loop spans 14 amino acids. Germline CDR1 SGDLS, CDR2 YYNGEE. V was trimmed by 1 base and J by 7 bases, leaving 11 bases between them. Here the CDR3 reads CASSVTTGVGELFF. In nucleotides, the CDR3 is TGTGCCAGCAGCGTAACGACCGGGGTCGGGGAGCTGTTTTTT.

The V and J genes are TRBV7-9 and TRBJ2-5; D gene uncertain. CDR1 and CDR2 from the germline V gene are SEHNR and FQNEAQ (reference sequence). V lost 5 bases and J lost 2, with 3 bases in between. CDR3 length equals 11 residues. CDR3 sequence (DNA): TGTGCCAGCAGCCCACAAGAGACCCAGTACTTC. This codes for CASSPQETQYF.

The genes are TRBV18 and TRBJ1-2, with TRBD1 matching 11 bases. V shed 5 bases and J 8 bases; nucleotides not matched to a gene: 7. The CDR3 length is 14 residues. Germline V CDR1 and CDR2: KGHSH, LQKENI. The CDR3 bases are TGTGCCAGCTCATTGGACAGGGGGCTAGGAGGCTACACCTTC. It is translated as CASSLDRGLGGYTF.

This clone was seen only a few times. The V call is TRBV7-9, the J call TRBJ2-6, with 9 bases aligning to TRBD2. This CDR3 contains 18 residues. V was clipped by 6 bases and J by 4 bases; unmatched bases: 13. Germline CDR1 and CDR2: SEHNR and FQNEAQ (reference sequence). The CDR3 sequence is CASSRGGEGSAGANVLTF. The CDR3 bases are TGTGCCAGCAGTCGCGGGGGGGAGGGTTCTGCGGGGGCCAACGTCCTGACTTTC.

This clone was counted a single time. The V gene is TRBV13, the J gene TRBJ2-7; the match to TRBD2 covers 10 bases. The J segment lost 0 bases and the V segment lost 0 bases, leaving 5 bases of the junction unmatched. Germline CDR1 reads PRHDT; CDR2 reads FYEKMQ (reference sequence). This CDR3 has 17 residues. The CDR3 sequence: CASSLGGLAENSYEQYF. Written as DNA, the CDR3 is TGTGCCAGCAGCTTAGGTGGACTAGCGGAGAACTCCTACGAGCAGTACTTC. The full variable domain, with the rest looked up from reference TRBV13 and TRBJ2-7, is AAGVIQSPRHLIKEKRETATLKCYPIPRHDTVYWYQQGPGQDPQFLISFYEKMQSDKGSIPDRFSAQQFSDYHSELNMSSLELGDSALYFCASSLGGLAENSYEQYFGPGTRLTVT.

V is TRBV5-1 and J is TRBJ1-1; D is perhaps TRBD1 (6 bases). With 1 base removed from V and 4 bases from J, the gap between germline ends came to 11 bases. This CDR3 contains 14 residues. Looked up from germline, CDR1 is SGHRS and CDR2 is YFSETQ. The CDR3 spells CASSLSNRATEAFF. The CDR3 DNA reads TGCGCCAGCAGCTTGTCTAACAGGGCCACTGAAGCTTTCTTT.

V usage is TRBV7-3 and J usage is TRBJ2-1; D gene unclear. The V gene lost 3 bases and the J gene lost 4 bases, with 13 bases spanning the gap. Germline V gene sequence: CDR1 SGHTA, CDR2 FQGTGA. There are 15 residues in the CDR3. The CDR3: CASSLAPATYNEQFF. CDR3 nucleotide sequence: TGTGCCAGCAGCTTGGCCCCTGCAACATACAATGAGCAGTTCTTC.

The V and J genes are TRBV5-4 and TRBJ2-5; 8 positions match TRBD1. Trimming at V came to 5 bases and at J to 5 bases, leaving 5 bases not matched to a gene. CDR3 size: 13 residues. CDR1 and CDR2 (germline): SGHNT, YYREEE (reference sequence). CDR3 sequence (DNA): TGTGCCAGCAGTCCCGACAGGGGCGAGACCCAGTACTTC. Translation gives CASSPDRGETQYF.

The chain combines TRBV5-6 with TRBJ2-3, with D perhaps TRBD1 (6 bases). This CDR3 is 16 amino acids long. CDR1 and CDR2 (germline): SGHDT, YYEEEE. Trimming stripped 4 bases from V and 1 base from J, with 16 bases between. The CDR3 coding sequence is TGTGCCAGCAGCACATGGCCCGAGGGGGGCACAGATACGCAGTATTTT. Encoded protein: CASSTWPEGGTDTQYF.

CDR3 sequence: CASSDTGQGGNEQFF. CDR3 nucleotides: TGTGCCAGCAGTGATACAGGACAGGGTGGCAATGAGCAGTTCTTC. The rearrangement links TRBV6-1 to TRBJ2-1, with TRBD1 matching 8 bases. Germline CDR1 is MNHNS and CDR2 is SASEGT. This CDR3 has 15 amino acids. V shed 3 bases, J shed 6 bases, and the junction held 7 bases outside the gene matches.

The gene calls are TRBV5-1 and TRBJ1-5; no definite D call. The CDR3 has 13 amino acids. Germline V CDR1 and CDR2: SGHRS, YFSETQ. V lost 0 bases to trimming and J lost 7 bases, with 8 bases between them. CDR3: CASSLGPGQPQHF. As DNA, the CDR3 is TGCGCCAGCAGCTTGGGCCCCGGGCAGCCCCAGCATTTT.

The genes are TRBV7-3 and TRBJ2-1, with 16 positions matching TRBD2. The length of the CDR3 is 20 residues. Germline loops: CDR1 SGHTA, CDR2 FQGTGA. Trimming took 5 bases from V and 6 from J; bases not matched to a gene: 16. The CDR3, as DNA: TGTGCCAGCAGCCGTGCCGGGCAGGGACTAGCGGGAGGGCGTGGCAATGAGCAGTTCTTC. It encodes CASSRAGQGLAGGRGNEQFF.

This chain links TRBV4-2 with TRBJ2-3, with TRBD2 identical over 9 bases. V gave up 1 base and J gave up 5 bases; unmatched junction bases: 7. The CDR3 covers 16 residues. The germline CDR1 and CDR2 sequences are LGHNA and YNFKEQ. CDR3 nucleotides: TGTGCCAGCAGCCAAGTGGGCGGGGGGGCCGGAGATACGCAGTATTTT. This translates into CASSQVGGGAGDTQYF.

The chain employs TRBV23-1 and TRBJ2-7; unclear D gene. TRBV23-1 is marked as an open reading frame, function uncertain. Between the trimmed V and J ends, which lost 6 bases and 5 bases, there was a span of 11 bases. The CDR3 is 12 residues long. CDR3 bases: TGCGCCAGCAGAGTTGGGCCGGACGAGCAGTACTTC. Translating it yields CASRVGPDEQYF.

This clone was counted once. The chain employs TRBV7-2 and TRBJ2-5, with 14 bases that match TRBD2. Trimming took 6 bases from V and 4 from J; bases not matched to a gene: 7. Germline assignment: CDR1 SGHTA and CDR2 FQGNSA. The CDR3 spans 16 residues. In nucleotides, the CDR3 is TGTGCCAGCAGAATCGCGACTAGCGGGGGGGGAGAGACCCAGTACTTC. Translating gives CASRIATSGGGETQYF.

A single count supports this clone. The chain joins TRBV15 to TRBJ1-5; D is possibly TRBD1 (5 bases). Trimming left V 0 bases short and J 0 bases short, with 9 bases between. This CDR3 is 16 amino acids long. Germline CDR1 LNHNV, CDR2 YYDKDF (reference sequence). CDR3 bases: TGTGCCACCAGCAGAGATCAGGGATATAGCAATCAGCCCCAGCATTTT. It specifies CATSRDQGYSNQPQHF.

V usage is TRBV6-1 and J usage is TRBJ1-3; maybe TRBD1 (6 bases). Deletions cut 0 bases from V and 1 base from J, with 13 bases between. CDR1 is MNHNS, CDR2 SASEGT, per germline. This CDR3 is 17 amino acids long. This CDR3 reads CASSEAALQGSGNTIYF. Here the CDR3 DNA reads TGTGCCAGCAGTGAAGCGGCCTTACAGGGATCTGGAAACACCATATATTTT.

This chain connects TRBV30 to TRBJ1-1; 9 bases match TRBD1. The CDR3 covers 15 residues. V shed 3 bases and J 0 bases; nucleotides not matched to a gene: 5. Looked up from germline, CDR1 is GTSNPN and CDR2 is SVGIG (reference sequence). The CDR3 region is CAWSDGQGLNTEAFF. The CDR3 DNA reads as TGTGCCTGGAGCGACGGACAGGGGTTGAACACTGAAGCTTTCTTT. The full variable domain, its missing parts supplied by reference TRBV30 and TRBJ1-1, is SQTIHQWPATLVQPVGSPLSLECTVEGTSNPNLYWYRQAAGRGLQLLFYSVGIGQISSEVPQNLSASRPQDRQFILSSKKLLLSDSGFYLCAWSDGQGLNTEAFFGQGTRLTVV.

The chain joins TRBV2 to TRBJ1-5; D is unresolved. The V gene's germline CDR1 is SNHLY and CDR2 FYNNEI. CDR3 size: 15 residues. Trimming stripped 2 bases from V and 2 bases from J, with 10 bases between. CDR3 coding DNA: TGTGCCAGCAGTGAATGGGGAGCGGGCAATCAGCCCCAGCATTTT. This translates into CASSEWGAGNQPQHF.